This T cell receptor (beta chain) is from a study of cytomegalovirus exposure and HLA in healthy donors. PCR amplification relied on 60 Vbeta primers (plus 13 Jbeta primers). Per the authors' pipeline: A later analysis tallied approximately 87 million unique TCR beta chains, some 10 million of them shared. Clones were read by immunoSEQ multiplex PCR, and TCRdb kept only the in-frame ones, dropping some. V, J and clone size reflect that table, while D and trimming were determined from the DNA. This table holds about 46,000 clones. This CDR3 has 15 residues. CDR1 and CDR2 (germline): SGHRS, YFSETQ. V was shortened by 0 bases and J by 5 bases, with 14 bases between the two germline ends. Comments on this clone: The antigen remains undetermined.

Points from the study as a whole: Near-uniform donor sequencing depth was presumed by presence/absence analyses.

The rearrangement links TRBV5-1 to TRBJ2-5, with D tentatively TRBD1 (5 bases). Sequencing was performed on PBMCs. The clonotype originates from a middle-aged woman in good health and CMV-seronegative. In nucleotides, the CDR3 is TGCGCCAGCAGCTTGGTCGGCAGGGCGGAGGAGACCCAGTACTTC. Translating gives CASSLVGRAEETQYF. The full variable domain, completed using reference TRBV5-1 and TRBJ2-5, is KAGVTQTPRYLIKTRGQQVTLSCSPISGHRSVSWYQQTPGQGLQFLFEYFSETQRNKGNFPGRFSGRQFSNSRSEMNVSTLELGDSALYLCASSLVGRAEETQYFGPGTRLLVL.